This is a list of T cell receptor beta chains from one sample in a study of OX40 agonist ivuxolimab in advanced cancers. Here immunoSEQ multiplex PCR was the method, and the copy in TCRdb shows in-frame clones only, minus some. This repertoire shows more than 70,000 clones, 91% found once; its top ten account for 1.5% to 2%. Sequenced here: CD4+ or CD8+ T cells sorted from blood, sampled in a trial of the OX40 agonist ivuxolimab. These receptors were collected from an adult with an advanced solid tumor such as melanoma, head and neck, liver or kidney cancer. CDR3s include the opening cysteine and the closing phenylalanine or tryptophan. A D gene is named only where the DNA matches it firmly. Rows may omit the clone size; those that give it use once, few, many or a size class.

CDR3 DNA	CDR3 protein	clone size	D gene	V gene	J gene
TGTGCCAGTAGTATAGATCCGACTAGCGGGAGTTACGAGCAGTACTTC	CASSIDPTSGSYEQYF	.	TRBD2	TRBV19	TRBJ2-7
TGTGCCAGCTCACCACTACAAGGCTCTGGAAACACCATATATTTT	CASSPLQGSGNTIYF	.	.	TRBV18	TRBJ1-3
TGTGCCAGCAGCTTAGTGTCCAATCCTAGCACAGATACGCAGTATTTT	CASSLVSNPSTDTQYF	.	.	TRBV11-3	TRBJ2-3
TGTGCCAGCAGTGCCATCGCCGCTAGCGGGAGCTCCTACGAGCAGTACTTC	CASSAIAASGSSYEQYF	.	TRBD2	TRBV6-1	TRBJ2-7
TGTGCCAGCAGTCCGGCTAGCTCCCGGACCGAGCAGTACTTC	CASSPASSRTEQYF	.	.	TRBV28	TRBJ2-7
TGTGCCAGTGGAACAGGGGGCGGAAGGGCAGAGACCCAGTACTTC	CASGTGGGRAETQYF	.	TRBD1	TRBV19	TRBJ2-5
TGTGCCAGCAGGAGCGTCTACTACGAGCAGTACTTC	CASRSVYYEQYF	.	.	TRBV2	TRBJ2-7
TGTGCCAGCAGTGGGGGGGCCCCTGAGGCTTTCTTT	CASSGGAPEAFF	.	.	TRBV6-1	TRBJ1-1
TGTGCCAGCTCTCGAGGAAACACCATATATTTT	CASSRGNTIYF	.	.	TRBV6-6	TRBJ1-3
TGCGCCAGCAGCCAGGACCCGCGACAGCAAGAGACCCAGTACTTC	CASSQDPRQQETQYF	.	.	TRBV4-3	TRBJ2-5
TGTGCCAGCAGCCCTGGAAGGGACAGGGTGAGCAATGAGCAGTTCTTC	CASSPGRDRVSNEQFF	.	TRBD1	TRBV5-6	TRBJ2-1
TGTGCCAGCAGCCTTACTGCCGGGACTGGGGCCGGGGAGCTGTTTTTT	CASSLTAGTGAGELFF	once	.	TRBV5-4	TRBJ2-2
TGTGCCAGCAGCCGGGCAGGGGGATCGGGCGATACGCAGTATTTT	CASSRAGGSGDTQYF	.	TRBD1	TRBV11-3	TRBJ2-3
TGTGCCAGCAGCTTAGTATCGGCGACTAGCGGGAGGTGGGCAGATACGCAGTATTTT	CASSLVSATSGRWADTQYF	.	TRBD2	TRBV7-2	TRBJ2-3
TGTGCCAGCAGCAAAGATAAATCAGGGACAGGTGACACCTACGAGCAGTACTTC	CASSKDKSGTGDTYEQYF	.	.	TRBV21-1	TRBJ2-7
TGTGCCAGCAGCTTAAAGGGTATAGCGGGAGTATGGCCAGATACGCAGTATTTT	CASSLKGIAGVWPDTQYF	.	TRBD2	TRBV7-8	TRBJ2-3
TGCGCCAGCAGGAATAGCGGAGATAGCACAGATACGCAGTATTTT	CASRNSGDSTDTQYF	.	.	TRBV5-1	TRBJ2-3
TGTGCCTGGAGCTCTTACTCGTCCCCATCCAACTATGGCTACACCTTC	CAWSSYSSPSNYGYTF	.	.	TRBV30	TRBJ1-2
TGTGCCAGCAGTTCCGACAGGAATGAGCAGTTCTTC	CASSSDRNEQFF	.	.	TRBV6-6	TRBJ2-1
TGTGCCAGCAACAACCCGGAGACCTTCATCTACGAGCAGTACTTC	CASNNPETFIYEQYF	once	.	TRBV21-1	TRBJ2-7
TGTGCCAGTAGTATTCAAGGGAATGAGCAGTTCTTC	CASSIQGNEQFF	.	.	TRBV19	TRBJ2-1
TGTGCCAGCAGCCCTGCGGGACAGGGTAAAAATACGCAGTATTTT	CASSPAGQGKNTQYF	.	TRBD1	TRBV6-6	TRBJ2-3
TGTGCCAGCAGTCTGGCGGGAGTTCACGAGCAGTACTTC	CASSLAGVHEQYF	.	TRBD2	TRBV28	TRBJ2-7
TGTGCCAGCAGTCAAGGGGGACGGGGCAATCAGCCCCAGCATTTT	CASSQGGRGNQPQHF	medium-sized	.	TRBV5-6	TRBJ1-5
TGTGCCAGCGGGCGAGCTAGCACAGATACGCAGTATTTT	CASGRASTDTQYF	.	.	TRBV5-4	TRBJ2-3
TGTGCCAGCTCCCCATACTCTGGAAACACCATATATTTT	CASSPYSGNTIYF	.	.	TRBV6-1	TRBJ1-3
TGCGCCAGCAGCCTGGGAACCAATCAGCCCCAGCATTTT	CASSLGTNQPQHF	few	.	TRBV4-3	TRBJ1-5
TGTGCCAGCAGCTTTGGACAGGGGCCCCTGTCCGGGGAGCTGTTTTTT	CASSFGQGPLSGELFF	.	TRBD1	TRBV5-5	TRBJ2-2
TGTGCCAGTAGTATAGATTCACAGGGCCCTAGCGGCTACACCTTC	CASSIDSQGPSGYTF	.	.	TRBV19	TRBJ1-2
TGTGCCAGCAGTTCAATCACAGGGGGGTCTGGGGCCAACGTCCTGACTTTC	CASSSITGGSGANVLTF	.	TRBD1	TRBV27	TRBJ2-6
TGCGCCACCAGAAGGAGCGGGAGTGGGAGCACAGATACGCAGTATTTT	CATRRSGSGSTDTQYF	few	TRBD2	TRBV10-2	TRBJ2-3
TGTGCCAGCAGCTCGACAGGAGATACGCAGTATTTT	CASSSTGDTQYF	.	.	TRBV6-4	TRBJ2-3
TGTGCCATCATGCCAGGACTAGCAAGCACAGATACGCAGTATTTT	CAIMPGLASTDTQYF	.	TRBD2	TRBV10-3	TRBJ2-3
TGTGCCAGTAGTTTCGTTTACAGGGACTACGAGCAGTACTTC	CASSFVYRDYEQYF	.	.	TRBV19	TRBJ2-7
TGTGCCAGCAGCGTCGGCGGGGAGCTGTTTTTT	CASSVGGELFF	.	.	TRBV11-3	TRBJ2-2
TGCGCCAGCAGCTTGATGCAGGGGAGCCAAGAGACCCAGTACTTC	CASSLMQGSQETQYF	once	.	TRBV5-1	TRBJ2-5
TGCAGCTGCCGGACGTTGCCGTCGGGAGGCGAGCAGTACTTC	CSCRTLPSGGEQYF	.	TRBD2	TRBV29-1	TRBJ2-7
TGTGCCAGCAGCGAATTAGGACAGGGAGGGAGGAAAAAACTGTTTTTT	CASSELGQGGRKKLFF	.	TRBD1	TRBV2	TRBJ1-4
TGTGCCAGCTCACCACCCCCCAGGGCTGGTAGGGGAGAGACCCAGTACTTC	CASSPPPRAGRGETQYF	.	.	TRBV18	TRBJ2-5
TGTGCCAGCAGCTGGAGGGCTCAAGAGACCCAGTACTTC	CASSWRAQETQYF	.	.	TRBV7-2	TRBJ2-5
TGTGCCAGCAGCGTAGGTCCCTTGACTGAAGCTTTCTTT	CASSVGPLTEAFF	once	.	TRBV9	TRBJ1-1
TGTGCCAGCAGTGAAGGGGTTGCTATGTCTGGGGCCAACGTCCTGACTTTC	CASSEGVAMSGANVLTF	.	.	TRBV25-1	TRBJ2-6
TGTGCCAGCAGTTACCGTGGGACAGGCTACAATGAGCAGTTCTTC	CASSYRGTGYNEQFF	.	TRBD1	TRBV6-5	TRBJ2-1
TGTGCCAGTAGCGACTCAGGGAAAGAGACCCAGTACTTC	CASSDSGKETQYF	.	.	TRBV19	TRBJ2-5
TGTGCCAGCGCCTTCGGCCTTACTGAAGCTTTCTTT	CASAFGLTEAFF	.	.	TRBV7-2	TRBJ1-1
TGCGCCAGCAGTGAGGGATATCAGCCCCAGCATTTT	CASSEGYQPQHF	.	.	TRBV10-2	TRBJ1-5